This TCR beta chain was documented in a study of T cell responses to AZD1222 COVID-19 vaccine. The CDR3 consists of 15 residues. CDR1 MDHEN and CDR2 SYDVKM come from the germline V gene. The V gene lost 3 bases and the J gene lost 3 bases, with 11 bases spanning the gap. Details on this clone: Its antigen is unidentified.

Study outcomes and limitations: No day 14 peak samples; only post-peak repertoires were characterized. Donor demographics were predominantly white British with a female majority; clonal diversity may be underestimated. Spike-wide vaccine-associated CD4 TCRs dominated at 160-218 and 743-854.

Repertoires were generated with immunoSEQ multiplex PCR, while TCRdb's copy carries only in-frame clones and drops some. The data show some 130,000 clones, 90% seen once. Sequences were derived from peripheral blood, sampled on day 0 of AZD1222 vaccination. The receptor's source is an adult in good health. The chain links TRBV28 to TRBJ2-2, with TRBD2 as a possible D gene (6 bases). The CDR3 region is CASSFGGDDTGELFF. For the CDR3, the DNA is TGTGCCAGCAGTTTCGGAGGGGATGACACCGGGGAGCTGTTTTTT. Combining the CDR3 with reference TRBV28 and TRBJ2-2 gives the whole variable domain DVKVTQSSRYLVKRTGEKVFLECVQDMDHENMFWYRQDPGLGLRLIYFSYDVKMKEKGDIPEGYSVSREKKERFSLILESASTNQTSMYLCASSFGGDDTGELFFGEGSRLTVL.